These 14 T cell receptor beta chains came from one sample sequenced in a study of cytomegalovirus exposure and HLA in healthy donors. 60 Vbeta and 13 Jbeta primers were used in PCR. Profiling relied on immunoSEQ multiplex PCR, and the TCRdb table lists in-frame clones only, not all of them. The sample carries 150,000 to 200,000 clones, approximately 80% recorded once. Sequencing input: PBMCs. The receptors stem from a male donor in good health and CMV-seropositive.

The J gene is TRBJ2-1, the V gene TRBV2; TRBD2 aligns across 10 bases. V gave up 5 bases and J gave up 5 bases; unmatched junction bases: 9. The V gene's germline CDR1 is SNHLY and CDR2 FYNNEI. The CDR3 sequence is 16 residues long. Here the CDR3 DNA reads TGTGCCAGCAGTCCGGCTAGCGGGGGCCAGGACAATGAGCAGTTCTTC. Protein product: CASSPASGGQDNEQFF.

The chain joins TRBV30 to TRBJ2-3, with 13 bases fitting TRBD2. After removal of 0 bases from V and 9 bases from J, the junction contained 3 bases not matched to a gene. Germline V gene sequence: CDR1 GTSNPN, CDR2 SVGIG (reference sequence). The CDR3 consists of 14 residues. The DNA for the CDR3 is TGTGCCTGGAGTGTGGGACTAGCGGGGAGGACGCAGTATTTT. It is translated as CAWSVGLAGRTQYF.

This chain connects TRBV30 to TRBJ1-1; D uncertain. The CDR3 loop spans 13 amino acids. The germline V gene encodes CDR1 GTSNPN and CDR2 SVGIG (reference sequence). V was cut by 0 bases and J by 5 bases, with 10 bases left in between. The CDR3 loop reads CAWSVQIRTEAFF. CDR3 bases: TGTGCCTGGAGTGTACAGATACGAACTGAAGCTTTCTTT.

This chain joins TRBV11-3 and TRBJ2-2; 7 nucleotides align to TRBD1. CDR1 is SGHNT and CDR2 is YENEEA in the germline V gene. There are 15 residues in the CDR3. The ends lost 0 bases at V and 4 bases at J; junction bases unmatched: 2. CDR3 sequence: CASSLEQGVTGELFF. As DNA, the CDR3 is TGTGCCAGCAGCTTAGAGCAGGGGGTCACCGGGGAGCTGTTTTTT.

The chain is built from TRBV19 and TRBJ1-3; D is unclear. This CDR3 comprises 14 residues. The V gene's germline CDR1 is LNHDA and CDR2 SQIVND (reference sequence). With 2 bases removed from V and 0 bases from J, the gap between germline ends came to 5 bases. In DNA, the CDR3 is TGTGCCAGTAGTATACAGTTCTCTGGAAACACCATATATTTT. Protein product: CASSIQFSGNTIYF.

V is TRBV18 and J is TRBJ2-7; tentatively, D is TRBD2 (6 bases). V lost 5 bases to trimming and J lost 1 base, with 12 bases between them. Germline assignment: CDR1 KGHSH and CDR2 LQKENI. The CDR3 is 14 amino acids. The CDR3 spells CASSVGRGSYEQYF. CDR3 sequence (DNA): TGTGCCAGCTCAGTCGGACGGGGGTCCTACGAGCAGTACTTC.

The genes are TRBV7-9 and TRBJ1-2, with a weak D call TRBD1 (6 bases). Germline CDR1 and CDR2: SEHNR and FQNEAQ (reference sequence). The V and J ends lost 3 bases and 6 bases respectively, with 11 bases between them. This CDR3 contains 13 residues. This CDR3 is CASSFRQGNGYTF. DNA for the CDR3: TGTGCCAGCAGCTTTAGGCAGGGGAATGGCTACACCTTC.

The chain employs TRBV19 and TRBJ2-4; 8 bases fit TRBD1. CDR3 size: 13 residues. Germline V gene lookup returns CDR1 LNHDA and CDR2 SQIVND (reference sequence). V lost 5 bases and J lost 6; bases outside the gene matches: 3. CDR3 region: CASSSDRGNIQYF. The CDR3 region has the DNA TGTGCCAGTAGTTCCGACAGGGGAAACATTCAGTACTTC.

With regard to this clone: One end of the junction is discordant with germline, which a read error may explain. The J gene is TRBJ2-2, the V gene TRBV7-7; 8 bases are a match to TRBD1. Germline V gene sequence: CDR1 SSHAT, CDR2 FNYEAQ (reference sequence). The CDR3 sequence is 16 residues long. The DNA for the CDR3 is TGTGCTAGCAGCGCAGGTGGACAGGGTTACACCGGGGAGCTGTTTTTT. Encoded protein: CASSAGGQGYTGELFF.

This chain uses TRBV27 with TRBJ2-1; 9 bases agree with TRBD2. V dropped 5 bases and J dropped 6; count of bases not matched to a gene: 8. CDR3 length: 15 amino acids. CDR1 MNHEY and CDR2 SMNVEV come from the germline V gene (reference sequence). The CDR3 region is CASSPSGLATNEQFF. CDR3 bases: TGTGCCAGCAGTCCCTCCGGACTAGCGACCAATGAGCAGTTCTTC.

The V and J genes are TRBV27 and TRBJ1-2; D perhaps matches TRBD1 (5 bases). CDR3 length: 20 amino acids. Trimming shortened V by 6 bases and J by 4 bases, and 33 bases separated the two germline ends. The germline gives CDR1 MNHEY, CDR2 SMNVEV (reference sequence). This CDR3 is CASSRSGLRGPTLIPYGYTF. DNA of the CDR3: TGTGCCAGCAGCCGTAGCGGGCTGCGGGGCCCTACTCTTATCCCCTATGGCTACACCTTC.

Only one count was recorded for this clone. The rearrangement joins TRBV2 to TRBJ2-7; D may be TRBD1 (6 bases). CDR3 size: 13 residues. Per the germline V gene, CDR1 is SNHLY and CDR2 is FYNNEI. V was clipped by 9 bases and J by 2 bases, with 14 bases between them. As DNA, the CDR3 is TGTGCCAGTACCGGACAGAACACCTACGAGCAGTACTTC. This gives the protein CASTGQNTYEQYF. Full variable domain (outside the CDR3, taken from reference TRBV2 and TRBJ2-7): EPEVTQTPSHQVTQMGQEVILRCVPISNHLYFYWYRQILGQKVEFLVSFYNNEISEKSEIFDDQFSVERPDGSNFTLKIRSTKLEDSAMYFCASTGQNTYEQYFGPGTRLTVT.

The chain couples TRBV28 to TRBJ1-4, with D hard to call. V gave up 7 bases and J gave up 5 bases, with 11 bases separating them. This CDR3 has 13 amino acids. Germline V gene lookup returns CDR1 MDHEN and CDR2 SYDVKM. The CDR3 reads CASTPAVNEKLFF. DNA for the CDR3: TGTGCCAGCACCCCGGCGGTGAATGAAAAACTGTTTTTT.

The chain recombines TRBV9 with TRBJ2-1; 7 bases align to TRBD2. V was pared by 4 bases and J by 0 bases, with 10 bases of the junction left unmatched. The CDR3 covers 17 residues. Germline CDR1 is SGDLS and CDR2 is YYNGEE. Here the CDR3 DNA reads TGTGCCAGCAGCCCATGGGGGGGACCCAGCTCCTACAATGAGCAGTTCTTC. This codes for CASSPWGGPSSYNEQFF.